This T cell receptor (beta chain) was found in a study of T cell responses to AZD1222 COVID-19 vaccine. Study observations and caveats: Within unmutated variant regions lay the reported targets of nearly half of spike-specific TCRs.

The data were produced by immunoSEQ multiplex PCR, yet TCRdb's version contains in-frame clones alone and is incomplete. The table has about 90,000 clones, 85% to 90% seen once. This clone was picked up one time. What it recognizes is unknown. The CDR3 loop spans 14 amino acids. Trimming cost V 1 base and J 1 base, with 4 bases left between them. CDR1 and CDR2 (germline): KGHDR, SFDVKD. The sample in question was peripheral blood, obtained 28 days after the second AZD1222 dose. The rearrangement joins TRBV24-1 to TRBJ1-5; D ambiguous. This TCR was recovered from an adult who received the AZD1222 COVID-19 vaccine. CDR3 protein: CATSDLFSNQPQHF. DNA of the CDR3: TGTGCCACCAGTGATTTATTCAGCAATCAGCCCCAGCATTTT.